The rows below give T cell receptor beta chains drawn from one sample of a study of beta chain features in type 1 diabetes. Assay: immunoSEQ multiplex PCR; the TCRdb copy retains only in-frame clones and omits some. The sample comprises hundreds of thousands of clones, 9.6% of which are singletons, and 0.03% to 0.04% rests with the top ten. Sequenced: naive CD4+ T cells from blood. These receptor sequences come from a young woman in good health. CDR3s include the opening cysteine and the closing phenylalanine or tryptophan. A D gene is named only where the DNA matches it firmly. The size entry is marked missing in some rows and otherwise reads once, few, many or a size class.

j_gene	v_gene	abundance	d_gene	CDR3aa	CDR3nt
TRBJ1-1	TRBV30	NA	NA	CAWSLRGNTEAFF	TGTGCCTGGAGTCTTCGGGGGAACACTGAAGCTTTCTTT
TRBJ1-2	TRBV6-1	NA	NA	CASSERHFYGYTF	TGTGCCAGCAGTGAACGACACTTCTATGGCTACACCTTC
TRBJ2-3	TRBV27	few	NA	CASSSQGKGTDTQYF	TGTGCCAGCAGTTCTCAGGGGAAGGGCACAGATACGCAGTATTTT
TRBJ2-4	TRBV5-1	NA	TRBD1	CASSLWQGAAINIQYF	TGCGCCAGCAGCTTGTGGCAGGGGGCCGCTATAAACATTCAGTACTTC
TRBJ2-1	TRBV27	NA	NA	CASRMGATTYNEQFF	TGTGCCAGCAGAATGGGGGCGACTACCTACAATGAGCAGTTCTTC
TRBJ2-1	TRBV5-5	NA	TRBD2	CASTERGGSYQFF	TGTGCCAGCACTGAGCGGGGGGGCTCATATCAGTTCTTC
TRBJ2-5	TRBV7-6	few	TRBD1	CASSLAGTGSRETQYF	TGTGCCAGCAGCTTAGCTGGGACAGGGTCTCGAGAGACCCAGTACTTC
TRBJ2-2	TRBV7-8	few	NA	CASSRFQRGTGELFF	TGTGCCAGCAGCCGATTCCAGCGAGGCACCGGGGAGCTGTTTTTT
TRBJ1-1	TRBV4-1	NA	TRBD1	CASSQDPTGPHTEAFF	TGCGCCAGCAGCCAAGACCCGACAGGGCCGCACACTGAAGCTTTCTTT
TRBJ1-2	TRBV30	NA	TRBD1	CAWSVSDLGQTRF	TGTGCCTGGAGTGTCAGCGACCTGGGACAGACTCGTTTC
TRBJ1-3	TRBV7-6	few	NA	CASSLTPLNAGVGNTIYF	TGTGCCAGCAGCTTAACCCCTCTCAACGCAGGTGTTGGAAACACCATATATTTT
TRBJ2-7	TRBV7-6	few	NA	CASSFPKGEQYF	TGTGCCAGCAGCTTCCCCAAGGGGGAGCAGTACTTC
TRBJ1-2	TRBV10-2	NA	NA	CASSAGTGGYGYTF	TGCGCCAGCAGTGCTGGGACGGGGGGCTATGGCTACACCTTC
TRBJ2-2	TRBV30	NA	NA	CAWSELTGELFF	TGTGCCTGGAGTGAACTAACCGGGGAGCTGTTTTTT
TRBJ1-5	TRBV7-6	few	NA	CASSGEGGDQPQHF	TGTGCCAGCAGCGGGGAGGGAGGGGATCAGCCCCAGCATTTT
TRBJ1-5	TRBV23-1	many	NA	CASSQKIRDQPQHF	TGCGCCAGCAGTCAGAAAATCCGGGATCAGCCCCAGCATTTT
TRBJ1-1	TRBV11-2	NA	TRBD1	CASNYGQGEAFF	TGTGCCAGCAACTACGGACAGGGTGAAGCTTTCTTT
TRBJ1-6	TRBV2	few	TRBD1	CASSQDRVNSPLHF	TGTGCCAGCAGTCAGGACAGGGTGAATTCACCCCTCCACTTT
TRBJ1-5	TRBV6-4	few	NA	CASRGPSNQPQHF	TGTGCCAGCAGGGGGCCCAGCAATCAGCCCCAGCATTTT
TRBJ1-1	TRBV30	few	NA	CAWDRAGLPEAEAFF	TGTGCCTGGGACCGAGCCGGACTCCCGGAGGCTGAAGCTTTCTTT
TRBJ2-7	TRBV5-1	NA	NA	CASSSGTSFSYEQYF	TGCGCCAGCAGCTCCGGAACTAGCTTCTCCTACGAGCAGTACTTC
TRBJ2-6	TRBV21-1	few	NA	CASSKADSGANVLTF	TGTGCCAGCAGCAAGGCGGACTCTGGGGCCAACGTCCTGACTTTC
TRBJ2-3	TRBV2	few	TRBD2	CASSPGTTDGDTQYF	TGTGCCAGCAGCCCCGGGACTACAGACGGCGATACGCAGTATTTT
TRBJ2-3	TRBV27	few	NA	CASLAAPSTDTQYF	TGTGCCAGTTTAGCGGCTCCGAGCACAGATACGCAGTATTTT
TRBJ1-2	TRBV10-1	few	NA	CASSETGEYGYTF	TGCGCCAGCAGTGAGACAGGAGAATATGGCTACACCTTC
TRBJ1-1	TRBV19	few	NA	CGVRRGGSEAFF	TGTGGCGTAAGACGGGGGGGCTCTGAAGCTTTCTTT
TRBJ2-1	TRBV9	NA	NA	CASSAHRDSGYNEQFF	TGTGCCAGCAGCGCACACCGGGACTCGGGGTACAATGAGCAGTTCTTC
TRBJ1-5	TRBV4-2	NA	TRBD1	CASSRDSLSNQPQHF	TGTGCCAGCAGTCGGGACAGTTTAAGCAATCAGCCCCAGCATTTT
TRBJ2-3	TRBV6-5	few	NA	CASSDPLGGTQYF	TGTGCCAGCAGCGATCCGCTGGGAGGTACGCAGTATTTT
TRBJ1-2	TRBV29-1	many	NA	CSVGPTDRSYGYTF	TGCAGCGTTGGGCCGACAGACCGATCCTATGGCTACACCTTC
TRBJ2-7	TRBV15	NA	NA	CATSHPAGPRDEQYF	TGTGCCACCAGCCACCCGGCTGGCCCTCGGGACGAGCAGTACTTC
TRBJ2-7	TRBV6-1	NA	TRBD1	CASSEPGQVLGEQYF	TGTGCCAGCAGTGAACCGGGACAGGTGCTAGGAGAGCAGTACTTC
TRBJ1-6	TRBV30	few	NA	CAWSVVTGDNSPLHF	TGTGCCTGGAGTGTAGTGACAGGAGACAATTCACCCCTCCACTTT
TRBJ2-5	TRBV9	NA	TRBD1	CASSVLGQGTETQYF	TGTGCCAGCAGCGTTCTTGGACAGGGGACGGAGACCCAGTACTTC
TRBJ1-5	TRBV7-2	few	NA	CASSLLYQPQHF	TGTGCCAGCAGCCTCCTCTATCAGCCCCAGCATTTT
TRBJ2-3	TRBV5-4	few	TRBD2	CASSQRVLAAAGDTQYF	TGTGCCAGCAGCCAGAGGGTACTAGCGGCCGCCGGGGATACGCAGTATTTT
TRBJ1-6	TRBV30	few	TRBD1	CAWSDLQGLLNSPLHF	TGTGCCTGGAGTGACTTACAGGGGCTTCTGAATTCACCCCTCCACTTT
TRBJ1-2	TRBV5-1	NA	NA	CASSLQPHLYGYTF	TGCGCCAGCAGCTTACAGCCCCATCTCTATGGCTACACCTTC
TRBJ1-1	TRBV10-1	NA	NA	CASSERPGSGTEAFF	TGCGCCAGCAGTGAAAGACCGGGAAGCGGCACTGAAGCTTTCTTT
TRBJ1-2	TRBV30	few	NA	CAWSDRVDGYTF	TGTGCCTGGAGTGACCGGGTGGATGGCTACACCTTC
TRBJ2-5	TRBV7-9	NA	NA	CASSSQGSGETQYF	TGTGCCAGCAGCTCGCAGGGGTCAGGGGAGACCCAGTACTTC
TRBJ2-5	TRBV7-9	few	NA	CASSLGLIAGPQETQYF	TGTGCCAGCAGCTTAGGGTTGATTGCGGGGCCACAAGAGACCCAGTACTTC
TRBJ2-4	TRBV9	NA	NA	CASSVAEGVGNIQYF	TGTGCCAGCAGCGTAGCGGAGGGAGTCGGAAACATTCAGTACTTC